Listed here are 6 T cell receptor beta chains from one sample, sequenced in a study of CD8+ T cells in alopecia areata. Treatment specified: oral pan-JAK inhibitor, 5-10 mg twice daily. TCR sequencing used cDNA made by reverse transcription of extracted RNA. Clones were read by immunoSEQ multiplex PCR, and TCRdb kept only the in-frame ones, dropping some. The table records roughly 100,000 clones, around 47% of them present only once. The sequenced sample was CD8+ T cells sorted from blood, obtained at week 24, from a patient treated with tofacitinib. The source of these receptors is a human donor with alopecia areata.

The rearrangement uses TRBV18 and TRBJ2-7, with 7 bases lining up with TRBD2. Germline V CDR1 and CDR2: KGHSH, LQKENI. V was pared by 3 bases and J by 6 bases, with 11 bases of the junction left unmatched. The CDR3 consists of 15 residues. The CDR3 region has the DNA TGTGCCAGCTCACCTCCCGGGAGGTGGGAAGTCGAGCAGTACTTC. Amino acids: CASSPPGRWEVEQYF.

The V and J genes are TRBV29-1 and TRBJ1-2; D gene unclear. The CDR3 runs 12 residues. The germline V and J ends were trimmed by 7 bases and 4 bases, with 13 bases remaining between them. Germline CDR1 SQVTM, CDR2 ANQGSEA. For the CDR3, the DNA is TGCAGCGCCCGAGTTATCAGCTATGGCTACACCTTC. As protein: CSARVISYGYTF.

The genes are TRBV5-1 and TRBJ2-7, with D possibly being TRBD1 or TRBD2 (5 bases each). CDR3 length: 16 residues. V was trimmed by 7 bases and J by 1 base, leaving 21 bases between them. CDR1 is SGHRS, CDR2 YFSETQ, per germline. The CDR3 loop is CASHTTGTGESYEQYF. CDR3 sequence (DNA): TGCGCCAGCCACACCACCGGGACGGGCGAGTCCTACGAGCAGTACTTC.

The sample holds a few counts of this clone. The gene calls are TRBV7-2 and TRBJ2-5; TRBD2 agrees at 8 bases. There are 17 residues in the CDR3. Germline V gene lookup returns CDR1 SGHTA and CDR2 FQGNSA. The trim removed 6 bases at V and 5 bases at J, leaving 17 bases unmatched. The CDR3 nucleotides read TGTGCCAGCAGTCGAAGAGTTCGACTAGCGCTAGGGGAGACCCAGTACTTC. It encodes CASSRRVRLALGETQYF. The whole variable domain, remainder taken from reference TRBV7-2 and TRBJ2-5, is GAGVSQSPSNKVTEKGKDVELRCDPISGHTALYWYRQSLGQGLEFLIYFQGNSAPDKSGLPSDRFSAERTGGSVSTLTIQRTQQEDSAVYLCASSRRVRLALGETQYFGPGTRLLVL.

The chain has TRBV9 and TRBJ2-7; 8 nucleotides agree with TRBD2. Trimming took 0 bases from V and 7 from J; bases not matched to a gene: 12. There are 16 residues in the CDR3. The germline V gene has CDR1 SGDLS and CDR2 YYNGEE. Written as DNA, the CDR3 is TGTGCCAGCAGCGTAGAACCAGCGGGGGCCTACGAGGAGCAGTACTTC. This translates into CASSVEPAGAYEEQYF.

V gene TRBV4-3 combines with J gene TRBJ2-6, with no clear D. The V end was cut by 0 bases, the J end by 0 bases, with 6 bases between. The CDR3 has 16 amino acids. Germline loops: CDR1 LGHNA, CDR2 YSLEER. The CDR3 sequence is CASSQDLSSGANVLTF. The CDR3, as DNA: TGCGCCAGCAGCCAAGATTTAAGCTCTGGGGCCAACGTCCTGACTTTC.